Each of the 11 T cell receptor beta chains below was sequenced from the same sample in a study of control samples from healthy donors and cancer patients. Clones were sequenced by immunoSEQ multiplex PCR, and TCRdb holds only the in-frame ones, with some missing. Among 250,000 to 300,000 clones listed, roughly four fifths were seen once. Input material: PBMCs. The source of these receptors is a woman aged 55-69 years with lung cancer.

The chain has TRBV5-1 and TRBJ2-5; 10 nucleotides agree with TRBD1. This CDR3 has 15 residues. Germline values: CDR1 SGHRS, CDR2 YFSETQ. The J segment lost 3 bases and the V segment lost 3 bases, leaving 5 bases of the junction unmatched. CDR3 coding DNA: TGCGCCAGCAGCTACCGGGACAGGGGAAAAGAGACCCAGTACTTC. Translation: CASSYRDRGKETQYF. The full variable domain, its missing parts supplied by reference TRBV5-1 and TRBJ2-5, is KAGVTQTPRYLIKTRGQQVTLSCSPISGHRSVSWYQQTPGQGLQFLFEYFSETQRNKGNFPGRFSGRQFSNSRSEMNVSTLELGDSALYLCASSYRDRGKETQYFGPGTRLLVL.

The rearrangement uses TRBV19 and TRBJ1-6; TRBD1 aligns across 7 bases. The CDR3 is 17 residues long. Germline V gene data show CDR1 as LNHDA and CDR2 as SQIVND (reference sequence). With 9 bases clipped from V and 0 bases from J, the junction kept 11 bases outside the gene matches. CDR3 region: CASLPAGQSSYNSPLHF. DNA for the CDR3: TGTGCCAGCCTCCCCGCGGGACAGAGCTCCTATAATTCACCCCTCCACTTT.

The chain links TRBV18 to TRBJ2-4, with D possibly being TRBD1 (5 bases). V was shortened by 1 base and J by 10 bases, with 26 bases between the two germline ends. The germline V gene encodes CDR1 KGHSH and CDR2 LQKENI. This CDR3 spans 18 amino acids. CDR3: CASSPRNPGADSPRIQYF. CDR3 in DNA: TGTGCCAGCTCACCACGAAATCCTGGTGCCGACAGCCCTAGGATTCAGTACTTC.

The CDR3 sequence is CASSVSSETYGYTF. In DNA, the CDR3 is TGTGCCAGCAGCGTAAGTTCAGAGACTTATGGCTACACCTTC. This chain uses TRBV9 with TRBJ1-2; D remains ambiguous. In germline, CDR1 is SGDLS, CDR2 YYNGEE. The germline V and J ends were trimmed by 1 base and 5 bases, with 12 bases remaining between them. The CDR3 extends over 14 amino acids.

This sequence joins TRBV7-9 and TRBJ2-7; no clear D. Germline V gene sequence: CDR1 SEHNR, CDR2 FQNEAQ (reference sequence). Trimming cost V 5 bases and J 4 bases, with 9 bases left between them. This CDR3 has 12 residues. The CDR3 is CASSPPGYEQYF. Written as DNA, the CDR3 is TGTGCCAGCAGCCCACCTGGGTACGAGCAGTACTTC.

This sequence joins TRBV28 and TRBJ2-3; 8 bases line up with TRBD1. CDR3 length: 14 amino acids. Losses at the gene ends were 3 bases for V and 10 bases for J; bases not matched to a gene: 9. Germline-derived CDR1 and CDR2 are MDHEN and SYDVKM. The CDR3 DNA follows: TGTGCCAGCAGTTTGGACAGGGACGGGAGTCCGCAGTATTTT. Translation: CASSLDRDGSPQYF.

The CDR3, as DNA: TGCGCCAGCAGGTACGATAGCTATGGCTACACCTTC. Translating gives CASRYDSYGYTF. This chain joins TRBV5-1 and TRBJ1-2; unclear D gene. V was trimmed by 5 bases and J by 4 bases, leaving 9 bases between them. The CDR3 loop spans 12 amino acids. CDR1 and CDR2 from the germline V gene are SGHRS and YFSETQ.

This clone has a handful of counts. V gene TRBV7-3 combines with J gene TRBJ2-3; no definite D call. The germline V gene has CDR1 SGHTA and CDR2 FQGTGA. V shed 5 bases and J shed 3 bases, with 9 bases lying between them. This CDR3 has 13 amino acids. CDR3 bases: TGTGCCAGCAGCAATCAGAGGACAGATACGCAGTATTTT. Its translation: CASSNQRTDTQYF.

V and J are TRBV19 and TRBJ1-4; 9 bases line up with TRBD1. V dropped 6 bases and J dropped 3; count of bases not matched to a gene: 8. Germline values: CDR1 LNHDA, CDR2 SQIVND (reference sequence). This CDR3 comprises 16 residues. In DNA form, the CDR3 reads TGTGCCAGTAGCGACAGGGGGATCGGGTCTAATGAAAAACTGTTTTTT. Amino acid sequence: CASSDRGIGSNEKLFF.

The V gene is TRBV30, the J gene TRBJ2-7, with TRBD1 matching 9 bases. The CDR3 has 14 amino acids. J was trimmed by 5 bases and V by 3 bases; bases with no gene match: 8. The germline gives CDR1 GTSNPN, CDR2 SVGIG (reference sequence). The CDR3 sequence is CAWRKRTGENEQYF. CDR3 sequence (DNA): TGTGCCTGGAGGAAGAGGACAGGGGAAAACGAGCAGTACTTC.

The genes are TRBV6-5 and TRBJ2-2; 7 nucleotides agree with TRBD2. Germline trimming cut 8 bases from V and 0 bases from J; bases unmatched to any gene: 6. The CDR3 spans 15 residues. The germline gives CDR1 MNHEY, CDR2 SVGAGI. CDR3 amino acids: CASYGGGTNTGELFF. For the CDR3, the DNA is TGTGCCAGCTATGGGGGGGGGACGAACACCGGGGAGCTGTTTTTT.